Below are 16 T cell receptor beta chains sequenced from a single sample in a study of T cells after posttransplantation cyclophosphamide. Control samples came 1 year after myeloablative marrow transplants with methotrexate plus calcineurin inhibitor. Produced via immunoSEQ multiplex PCR; TCRdb's table is partial and in-frame only. Of some 4,000 clones in the sample, approximately 75% were seen once. Sequenced here: PBMCs, sampled after allogeneic stem cell transplant with calcineurin inhibitor and methotrexate. These receptors all stem from a female patient in her forties or fifties who received an allogeneic stem cell transplant from an unrelated donor, was CMV-positive, and had acute and chronic GVHD. Some T cells may be supplied by the graft donor.

V is TRBV15 and J is TRBJ1-6; 7 bases line up with TRBD1. The germline V gene encodes CDR1 LNHNV and CDR2 YYDKDF (reference sequence). CDR3 length: 17 amino acids. J gave up 9 bases and V 0 bases, and 11 bases lay outside the gene matches. CDR3 sequence reads: CATSRDIDRVGSSPLHF. CDR3 DNA: TGTGCCACCAGCAGAGATATCGACAGGGTCGGGAGTTCACCCCTCCACTTT.

This sequence joins TRBV6-5 and TRBJ2-5; D uncertain. The V gene's germline CDR1 is MNHEY and CDR2 SVGAGI. Trimming took 4 bases from V and 7 from J, leaving 16 bases between them. There are 14 residues in the CDR3. The CDR3 here is CASSSLRLEGTQYF. In DNA, the CDR3 is TGTGCCAGCAGTTCTCTTAGACTGGAAGGGACCCAGTACTTC.

In its sample, this clone was seen many times. V gene TRBV4-1 combines with J gene TRBJ1-2; D might be TRBD1 (5 bases). Germline V CDR1 and CDR2: MGHRA, YSYEKL. Trimming left V 6 bases short and J 3 bases short, with 17 bases between. The CDR3 totals 15 residues. The CDR3 nucleotides read TGCGCCAGCAGTCAGACAGCCCAAGGGGACTATGGCTACACCTTC. It specifies CASSQTAQGDYGYTF.

V gene TRBV19 combines with J gene TRBJ2-2; no clear D gene. The germline gives CDR1 LNHDA, CDR2 SQIVND (reference sequence). V lost 3 bases and J lost 7, with 12 bases in between. The CDR3 runs to 14 residues. The CDR3 reads CASSIESRFGELFF. In DNA, the CDR3 is TGTGCCAGTAGTATCGAAAGTAGATTCGGGGAGCTGTTTTTT.

The gene calls are TRBV2 and TRBJ1-1; D unclear. The V gene lost 1 base and the J gene lost 0 bases, with 12 bases spanning the gap. The CDR3 runs to 16 residues. CDR1 and CDR2 (germline): SNHLY, FYNNEI. CDR3 DNA: TGTGCCAGCAGTGAAGTGGCAAGTTCAATGAACACTGAAGCTTTCTTT. This encodes CASSEVASSMNTEAFF.

The chain is built from TRBV5-1 and TRBJ2-7; D ambiguous. Germline V CDR1 and CDR2: SGHRS, YFSETQ. V was clipped by 4 bases and J by 4 bases, with 6 bases between them. The CDR3 totals 11 residues. This CDR3 is CASSPGYEQYF. The CDR3 DNA is TGCGCCAGCAGCCCCGGGTACGAGCAGTACTTC.

This clone appeared once. This same CDR3 is encoded by further DNA sequences in the sample. V gene TRBV6-5 combines with J gene TRBJ1-1, with D hard to call. The CDR3 has 12 residues. The germline CDR1 and CDR2 sequences are MNHEY and SVGAGI. Trimming took 7 bases from V and 2 from J, leaving 8 bases between them. The CDR3 protein is CASTGVNTEAFF. CDR3 nucleotides: TGTGCCAGCACAGGTGTTAACACTGAAGCTTTCTTT.

The table lists this clone with a count of one. V and J are TRBV6-5 and TRBJ2-5; D ambiguous. Germline assignment: CDR1 MNHEY and CDR2 SVGAGI. V lost 5 bases to trimming and J lost 4 bases, with 5 bases between them. The CDR3 is 11 residues long. The CDR3 spells CASSRGETQYF. The CDR3 region has the DNA TGTGCCAGCAGTCGCGGAGAGACCCAGTACTTC.

The chain uses TRBV18 and TRBJ1-4; unclear D gene. Germline V CDR1 and CDR2: KGHSH, LQKENI. Trimming removed 6 bases at V and 4 bases at J, with 9 bases between. The CDR3 runs to 13 residues. The CDR3 DNA sequence: TGTGCCAGCTCTCGGGGTGTTAATGAAAAACTGTTTTTT. Encoded protein: CASSRGVNEKLFF.

This sequence joins TRBV27 and TRBJ1-1; TRBD1 matches 7 bases. V lost 1 base to trimming and J lost 1 base; unmatched junction nucleotides: 15. Germline CDR1 is MNHEY and CDR2 is SMNVEV (reference sequence). The CDR3 length is 19 residues. The CDR3 is CASSLFTPSTGDPNTEAFF. Written as DNA, the CDR3 is TGTGCCAGCAGTTTATTTACCCCCAGCACAGGGGACCCGAACACTGAAGCTTTCTTT.

In DNA form, the CDR3 reads TGTGCCAGCAGTCCACAGGGGGGGGCAACTAATGAAAAACTGTTTTTT. Its protein product is CASSPQGGATNEKLFF. V is TRBV7-8 and J is TRBJ1-4, with 8 bases fitting TRBD1. V dropped 6 bases and J dropped 0; count of bases not matched to a gene: 6. CDR3 length: 16 amino acids. CDR1 SGHVS and CDR2 FQNEAQ come from the germline V gene.

By proportion, this clone is medium-sized. The V gene is TRBV19, the J gene TRBJ1-2, with D uncertain. The CDR3 sequence is 13 residues long. Trimming pared 8 bases from V and 8 bases from J, leaving 18 bases between. CDR1 and CDR2 (germline): LNHDA, SQIVND (reference sequence). In DNA, the CDR3 is TGTGCCAGTGCCCTGCAAACCGCGAAAGGCTACACCTTC. Translation gives CASALQTAKGYTF.

This chain connects TRBV5-1 to TRBJ1-2; maybe TRBD1 (5 bases). The CDR3 totals 13 residues. Germline V gene lookup returns CDR1 SGHRS and CDR2 YFSETQ. The V gene lost 2 bases and the J gene lost 4 bases, with 9 bases spanning the gap. CDR3 DNA: TGCGCCAGCAGCTTTGACAGATTCTATGGCTACACCTTC. Residues: CASSFDRFYGYTF.

This clone was counted a single time. The CDR3 DNA reads TGTGCCAGCAGTTATGGACTAGCGGGGGACACAGATACGCAGTATTTT. Protein: CASSYGLAGDTDTQYF. This chain connects TRBV6-6 to TRBJ2-3, with TRBD2 matching over 13 bases. Losses at the gene ends were 3 bases for V and 2 bases for J; bases not matched to a gene: 2. CDR1 and CDR2 (germline): MNHNY, SVGAGI (reference sequence). The CDR3 runs 16 residues.

V usage is TRBV2 and J usage is TRBJ2-3; D may be TRBD2 (5 bases). CDR1 is SNHLY, CDR2 FYNNEI, per germline. The CDR3 contains 13 residues. Trimming took 6 bases from V and 2 from J, leaving 9 bases between them. The CDR3 nucleotides read TGTGCCAGCAGACCGGGATACACAGATACGCAGTATTTT. Translated, it gives CASRPGYTDTQYF.

The rearrangement joins TRBV6-6 to TRBJ1-2, with a possible D match to TRBD1 (6 bases). Per germline, CDR1 MNHNY and CDR2 SVGAGI (reference sequence). This CDR3 comprises 14 residues. The V gene lost 2 bases and the J gene lost 5 bases, with 12 bases spanning the gap. CDR3 amino acids: CASSYQDSWYGYTF. DNA for the CDR3: TGTGCCAGCAGTTACCAGGACAGTTGGTATGGCTACACCTTC.